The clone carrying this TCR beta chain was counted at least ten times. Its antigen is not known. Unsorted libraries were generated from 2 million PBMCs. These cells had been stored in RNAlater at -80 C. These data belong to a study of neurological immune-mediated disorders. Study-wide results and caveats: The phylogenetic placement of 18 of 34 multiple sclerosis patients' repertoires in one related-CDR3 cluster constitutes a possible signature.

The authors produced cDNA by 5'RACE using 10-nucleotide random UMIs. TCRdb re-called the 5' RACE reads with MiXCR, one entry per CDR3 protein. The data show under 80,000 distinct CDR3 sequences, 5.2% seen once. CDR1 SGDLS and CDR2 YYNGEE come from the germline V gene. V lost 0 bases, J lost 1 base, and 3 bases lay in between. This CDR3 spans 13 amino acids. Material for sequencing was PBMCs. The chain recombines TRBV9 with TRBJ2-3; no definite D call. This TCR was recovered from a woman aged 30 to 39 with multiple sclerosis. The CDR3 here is CASSVDGTDTQYF. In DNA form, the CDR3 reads TGTGCCAGCAGCGTAGATGGCACAGATACGCAGTATTTT.